This T cell receptor beta chain was recovered during a study of shared clonotypes between healthy human individuals. As for the study in general: The composition of the donors was a couple of women and a few men aged 18 to 49.

Study-level points and caveats: The sampled material consisted only of blood, and tissue repertoires are likely to differ.

Each sample came from a Caucasian adult donor living in Nashville, Tennessee. Trimming stripped 3 bases from V and 0 bases from J, with 5 bases between. CDR3 size: 13 residues. The germline V gene has CDR1 SGHTA and CDR2 FQGTGA. The test was conducted at deep level. TCRdb's table, derived via immunoSEQ multiplex PCR, lists solely in-frame clones and lacks some. The sample lists approximately 2.5 million clones; approximately 94% were seen once. Concerning this clone itself: Its antigen is undetermined.

Sequencing was performed on naive CD4+ T cells from PBMCs. Described subset: CD45RA+ positively selected. The rearrangement uses TRBV7-3 and TRBJ2-5; no definite D call. The sequence derives from a man aged 18 to 35 in good health. Some clones in this sample may be carry-over from other donors' samples. The CDR3 reads CASSFQNQETQYF. In DNA, the CDR3 is TGTGCCAGCAGCTTTCAGAACCAAGAGACCCAGTACTTC.